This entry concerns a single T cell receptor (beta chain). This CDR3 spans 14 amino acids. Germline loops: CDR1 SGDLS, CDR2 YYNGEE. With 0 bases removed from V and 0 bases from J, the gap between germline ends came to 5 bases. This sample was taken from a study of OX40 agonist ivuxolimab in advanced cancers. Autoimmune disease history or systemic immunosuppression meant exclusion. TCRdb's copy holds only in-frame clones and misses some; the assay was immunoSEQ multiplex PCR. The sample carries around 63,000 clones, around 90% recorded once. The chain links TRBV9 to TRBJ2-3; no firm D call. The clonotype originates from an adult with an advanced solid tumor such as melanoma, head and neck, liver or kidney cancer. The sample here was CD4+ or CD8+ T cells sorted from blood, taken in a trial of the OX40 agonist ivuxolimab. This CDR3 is CASSVVGSTDTQYF. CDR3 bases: TGTGCCAGCAGCGTAGTTGGGAGCACAGATACGCAGTATTTT.